This entry is about one TCR beta chain. Its target antigen remains unknown. Base qualities are missing; no much larger clone stands one base away. Inclusive of the bounding cysteine and phenylalanine, the CDR3 is 17 residues long. The DNA shown is the 51-base CDR3, in frame from base 1. Unmatched junction bases come to 8, with V trimmed by 0 bases and J by 1 base. Per the germline V gene, SGDLS is the CDR1 and YYNGEE is the CDR2. This sample was included in a study of graft-versus-host responses after intestinal transplantation (dated by TCRdb to about 2021). The study in broad terms: The transplants that recipients received were multivisceral, liver-intestinal, or isolated intestinal. Anti-thymocyte globulin induction was given to all recipients, followed by maintenance tacrolimus and steroids for around three years. After intestinal transplantation, graft-versus-host and host-versus-graft alloreactive T cell clones were followed in the graft, circulation and bone marrow using bulk TCR-beta CDR3 sequencing. To identify alloreactive clones, pre-transplant mixed lymphocyte reaction products were sequenced and then compared with unstimulated pre-transplant donor and recipient T cells. Of the 20 to 25 intestinal transplant recipients enrolled in the cohort, one of whom was a retransplant, a few patients without pretransplant specimens were excluded. A peak of at least 4% donor T cells among recipient peripheral blood mononuclear cells was the definition used for donor T cell macrochimerism. Instead of going to the commercial service, samples from a few later patients were sequenced in-house on an Illumina MiSeq and processed with MiXCR.

Intraepithelial and lamina propria lymphocytes were isolated from graft specimens using dithiothreitol, EDTA incubations and collagenase D digestion. Serial intestinal graft biopsy specimens collected up to 600 days after transplant underwent bulk TCR-beta sequencing. Results and caveats for the whole study, not just this receptor: Early after transplant, declines in HvG clones were associated with peak levels of circulating GvH clones. High GvH to HvG T cell clonal ratios were observed in the allografts of patients with donor T cell macrochimerism. GvH clones were detected in recipient bone marrow, and some of these GvH clones were observed earlier in ileal mucosa or blood, consistent with an intestinal mucosal origin. Conclusions were limited by the relatively low number and heterogeneity of intestinal transplant patients.

The library was built by means of the immunoSEQ multiplex PCR assay. For most patients, high-throughput TCR-beta CDR3 sequencing of genomic DNA was performed by Adaptive Biotechnologies. On the study's bioinformatics: TCR sequencing data were retrieved from Adaptive's ImmunoSEQ software for 15 to 20 patients, whereas a few other patients were processed with MiXCR and VDJtools. CDR3 nucleotide sequences shared between donor and recipient were removed because their origin could not be assigned. To count as alloreactive, a clone needed at least 2-fold expansion over unstimulated cells and a minimum CFSE-low frequency of 0.002% (template counts) or 0.001% (read counts). Mappable clones were those detected in sequenced pre-transplant spleen, lymph node, or MLR CFSE-low populations of the donor or recipient. The cumulative frequency of alloreactive clones was calculated as a percentage of all sequences, weighted by copy number. TCRdb holds this immuneACCESS table with in-frame rearrangements only. Some clones are missing; in checked studies, unresolved V genes explain under half, and the rest has no known cause. V and J calls and clone size are as listed in that table; D and trimming were resolved from the DNA. The sample has more than 4,500 clones on record, roughly 87% of them singletons. The ten biggest clones cover roughly 11% of the sample.

The starting material was ileum tissue, obtained 156 days after intestinal transplant. Rearrangement joined TRBV9 to TRBJ2-3; a stretch of 7 junction bases matches TRBD2. The receptor was isolated from a human patient who received an intestinal transplant, so some T cells may come from the graft donor. In nucleotide form, the sequence is TGTGCCAGCAGCGTAGGTCCAGGGACTATCCGCACAGATACGCAGTATTTT. Its product reads: CASSVGPGTIRTDTQYF.